These T cell receptor beta chains were read from a single sample in a study of OX40 agonist ivuxolimab in advanced cancers. Profiling relied on immunoSEQ multiplex PCR, and the TCRdb table lists in-frame clones only, not all of them. The data hold approximately 90,000 clones, with around nine tenths observed a single time. The sample was CD4+ or CD8+ T cells sorted from blood, taken in a trial of the OX40 agonist ivuxolimab. The receptor source for this set is an adult with an advanced solid tumor such as melanoma, head and neck, liver or kidney cancer. Each CDR3 is given with its conserved first and last residue. Each record gives: D gene, V gene, clone size, J gene, CDR3 protein, CDR3 DNA. D genes are given only for firm matches. Rows give clone size only sometimes, using once, few, many, or a class for an expanded clone.

D: .
V: TRBV18
size: once
J: TRBJ1-3
CDR3: CASSPGRDGNTIYF
DNA: TGTGCCAGCTCACCAGGCCGGGATGGAAACACCATATATTTT

D: .
V: TRBV7-2
size: .
J: TRBJ2-1
CDR3: CASSLENNNEQFF
DNA: TGTGCCAGCAGCTTAGAGAACAACAATGAGCAGTTCTTC

D: .
V: TRBV20-1
size: few
J: TRBJ1-1
CDR3: CSAPRSSEAFF
DNA: TGCAGTGCTCCTCGATCGAGTGAAGCTTTCTTT

D: TRBD2
V: TRBV7-2
size: .
J: TRBJ2-5
CDR3: CASKSSGIQETQYF
DNA: TGTGCCAGCAAGAGTAGCGGGATACAAGAGACCCAGTACTTC

D: .
V: TRBV29-1
size: .
J: TRBJ1-4
CDR3: CSVTSTQGEKLFF
DNA: TGCAGCGTTACAAGTACCCAAGGTGAAAAACTGTTTTTT

D: .
V: TRBV28
size: .
J: TRBJ2-7
CDR3: CASSLVSSSYEQYF
DNA: TGTGCCAGCAGTTTAGTATCGAGCTCCTACGAGCAGTACTTC

D: .
V: TRBV7-2
size: .
J: TRBJ2-3
CDR3: CASRLIGALSTDTQYF
DNA: TGTGCCAGCAGGTTAATCGGGGCTTTAAGCACAGATACGCAGTATTTT

D: .
V: TRBV9
size: .
J: TRBJ2-1
CDR3: CASSPRSSPYNEQFF
DNA: TGTGCCAGCAGCCCTCGGTCGTCTCCTTACAATGAGCAGTTCTTC

D: TRBD2
V: TRBV29-1
size: .
J: TRBJ2-7
CDR3: CSALAGDYEQYF
DNA: TGCAGCGCTCTAGCGGGGGACTACGAGCAGTACTTC

D: .
V: TRBV20-1
size: .
J: TRBJ2-1
CDR3: CSASRHEQFF
DNA: TGCAGTGCTAGTAGACATGAGCAGTTCTTC

D: TRBD2
V: TRBV30
size: .
J: TRBJ2-2
CDR3: CACLTSGRRTGELFF
DNA: TGTGCCTGCCTAACTAGCGGGAGGAGGACCGGGGAGCTGTTTTTT

D: .
V: TRBV6-5
size: .
J: TRBJ1-2
CDR3: CASSSEIRELGGYTF
DNA: TGTGCCAGCAGCTCAGAGATACGGGAACTAGGTGGCTACACCTTC

D: .
V: TRBV28
size: .
J: TRBJ2-5
CDR3: CASRDSNFWETQYF
DNA: TGTGCCAGCAGGGACAGTAATTTTTGGGAGACCCAGTACTTC

D: .
V: TRBV15
size: .
J: TRBJ1-2
CDR3: CATSRDRAHYGYTF
DNA: TGTGCCACCAGCAGAGATCGGGCCCACTATGGCTACACCTTC

D: TRBD1
V: TRBV7-9
size: .
J: TRBJ2-7
CDR3: CASSRGTGGYEQYF
DNA: TGTGCCAGCAGCAGAGGGACAGGGGGCTACGAGCAGTACTTC

D: .
V: TRBV7-2
size: .
J: TRBJ2-3
CDR3: CASSLGGFGSTDTQYF
DNA: TGTGCCAGCAGCTTAGGGGGGTTTGGGAGCACAGATACGCAGTATTTT

D: TRBD2
V: TRBV6-6
size: .
J: TRBJ2-7
CDR3: CASSYSPSGSYEQYF
DNA: TGTGCCAGCAGTTACTCCCCTAGCGGGAGCTACGAGCAGTACTTC

D: TRBD1
V: TRBV19
size: .
J: TRBJ2-7
CDR3: CASSPRQGVYEQYF
DNA: TGTGCCAGTAGTCCCCGACAGGGTGTATACGAGCAGTACTTC

D: TRBD1
V: TRBV7-6
size: .
J: TRBJ1-2
CDR3: CASSSQGGNGYTF
DNA: TGTGCCAGCAGCTCGCAGGGGGGAAATGGCTACACCTTC

D: .
V: TRBV5-4
size: .
J: TRBJ1-2
CDR3: CASSTETGHQGYTF
DNA: TGTGCCAGCAGCACCGAAACAGGGCATCAAGGCTACACCTTC

D: .
V: TRBV11-3
size: .
J: TRBJ1-4
CDR3: CASSFTGSSNEKLFF
DNA: TGTGCCAGCAGTTTTACCGGGTCCTCGAATGAAAAACTGTTTTTT

D: .
V: TRBV15
size: .
J: TRBJ1-2
CDR3: CATSRDLSEAGGYTF
DNA: TGTGCCACCAGCAGAGATTTGTCGGAGGCCGGCGGCTACACCTTC

D: .
V: TRBV7-2
size: .
J: TRBJ1-5
CDR3: CASSYRGNQPQHF
DNA: TGTGCCAGCAGCTATAGGGGCAATCAGCCCCAGCATTTT

D: .
V: TRBV19
size: .
J: TRBJ1-5
CDR3: CASSPEGQVSNQPQHF
DNA: TGTGCCAGTAGCCCTGAGGGTCAAGTTAGCAATCAGCCCCAGCATTTT